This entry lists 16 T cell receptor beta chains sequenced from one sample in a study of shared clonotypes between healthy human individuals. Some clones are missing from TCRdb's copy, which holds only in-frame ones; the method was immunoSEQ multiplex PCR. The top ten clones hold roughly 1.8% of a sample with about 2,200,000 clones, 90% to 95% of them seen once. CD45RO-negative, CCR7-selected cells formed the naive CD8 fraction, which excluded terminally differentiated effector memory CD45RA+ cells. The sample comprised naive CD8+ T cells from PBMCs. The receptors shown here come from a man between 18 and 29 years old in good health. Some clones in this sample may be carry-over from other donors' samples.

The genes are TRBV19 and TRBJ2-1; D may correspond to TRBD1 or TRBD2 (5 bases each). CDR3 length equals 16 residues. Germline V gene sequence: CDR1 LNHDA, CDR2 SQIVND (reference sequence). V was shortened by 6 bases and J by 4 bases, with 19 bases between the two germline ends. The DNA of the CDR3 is TGTGCCAGTAGCCAGCATGGGACGAACAGGTACAATGAGCAGTTCTTC. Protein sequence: CASSQHGTNRYNEQFF.

For the CDR3, the DNA is TGTGCCAGCAGCCCCGGACAGGGCGATCTCTCTGGGGCCAACGTCCTGACTTTC. It encodes CASSPGQGDLSGANVLTF. The chain recombines TRBV7-9 with TRBJ2-6; TRBD1 aligns across 8 bases. Per germline, CDR1 SEHNR and CDR2 FQNEAQ (reference sequence). The CDR3 covers 18 residues. V trimming: 5 bases; J trimming: 0 bases; junction bases outside the gene matches: 9.

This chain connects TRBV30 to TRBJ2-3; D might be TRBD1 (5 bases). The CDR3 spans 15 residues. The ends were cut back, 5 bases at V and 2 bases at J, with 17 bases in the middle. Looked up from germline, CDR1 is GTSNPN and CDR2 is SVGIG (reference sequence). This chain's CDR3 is CAWGEQGRITDTQYF. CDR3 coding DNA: TGTGCCTGGGGAGAGCAGGGCCGCATCACAGATACGCAGTATTTT. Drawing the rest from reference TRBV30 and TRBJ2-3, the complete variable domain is SQTIHQWPATLVQPVGSPLSLECTVEGTSNPNLYWYRQAAGRGLQLLFYSVGIGQISSEVPQNLSASRPQDRQFILSSKKLLLSDSGFYLCAWGEQGRITDTQYFGPGTRLTVL.

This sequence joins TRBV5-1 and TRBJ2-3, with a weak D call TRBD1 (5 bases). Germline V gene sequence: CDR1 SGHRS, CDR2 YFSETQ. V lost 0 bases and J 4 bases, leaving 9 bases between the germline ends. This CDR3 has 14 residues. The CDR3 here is CASSLDRRPDTQYF. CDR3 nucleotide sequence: TGCGCCAGCAGCTTGGACAGGAGACCAGATACGCAGTATTTT.

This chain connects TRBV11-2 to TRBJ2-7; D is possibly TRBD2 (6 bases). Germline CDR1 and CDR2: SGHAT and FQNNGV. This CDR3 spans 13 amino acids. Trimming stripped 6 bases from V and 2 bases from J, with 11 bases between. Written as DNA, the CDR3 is TGTGCCAGCAGGGGTGGAGGGGCCTACGAGCAGTACTTC. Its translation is CASRGGGAYEQYF.

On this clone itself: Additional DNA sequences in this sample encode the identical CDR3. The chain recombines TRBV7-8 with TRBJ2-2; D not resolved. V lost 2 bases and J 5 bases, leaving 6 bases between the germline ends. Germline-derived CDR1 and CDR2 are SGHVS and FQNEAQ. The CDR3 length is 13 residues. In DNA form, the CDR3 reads TGTGCCAGCAGCTTAACCCGAACCGGGGAGCTGTTTTTT. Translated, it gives CASSLTRTGELFF.

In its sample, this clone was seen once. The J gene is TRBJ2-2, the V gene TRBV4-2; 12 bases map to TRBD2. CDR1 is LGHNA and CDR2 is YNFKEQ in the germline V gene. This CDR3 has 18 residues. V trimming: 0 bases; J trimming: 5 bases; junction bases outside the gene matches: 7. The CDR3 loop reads CASSQERLAGEGTGELFF. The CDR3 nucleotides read TGTGCCAGCAGCCAAGAGAGACTAGCGGGAGAGGGGACCGGGGAGCTGTTTTTT.

Here the CDR3 reads CASSVDIEGRRDTGELFF. In nucleotides, the CDR3 is TGTGCCAGCAGCGTAGATATCGAGGGCAGGCGGGACACCGGGGAGCTGTTTTTT. The chain links TRBV9 to TRBJ2-2; tentatively, D is TRBD2 (5 bases). The germline V gene has CDR1 SGDLS and CDR2 YYNGEE. This CDR3 has 18 residues. Trimming took off 0 bases at V and 3 bases at J, with 18 bases between the two ends.

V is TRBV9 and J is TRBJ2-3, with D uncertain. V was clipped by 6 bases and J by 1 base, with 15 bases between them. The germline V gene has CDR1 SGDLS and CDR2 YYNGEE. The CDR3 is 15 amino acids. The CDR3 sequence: CASTSSTSRTDTQYF. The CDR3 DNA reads TGTGCCAGCACCTCCTCGACAAGCCGCACAGATACGCAGTATTTT.

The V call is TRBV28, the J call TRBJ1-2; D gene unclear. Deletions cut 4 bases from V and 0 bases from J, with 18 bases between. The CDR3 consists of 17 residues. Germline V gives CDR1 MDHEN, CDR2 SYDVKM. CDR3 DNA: TGTGCCAGCAGTTCCCCACTGGATATTAGCACTAACTATGGCTACACCTTC. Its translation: CASSSPLDISTNYGYTF.

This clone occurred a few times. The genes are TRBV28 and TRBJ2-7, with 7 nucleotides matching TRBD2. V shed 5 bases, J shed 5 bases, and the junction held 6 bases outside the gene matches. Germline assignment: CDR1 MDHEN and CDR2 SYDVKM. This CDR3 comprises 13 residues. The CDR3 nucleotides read TGTGCCAGCAGTCCAACCCTAGCGGACGAGCAGTACTTC. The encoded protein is CASSPTLADEQYF.

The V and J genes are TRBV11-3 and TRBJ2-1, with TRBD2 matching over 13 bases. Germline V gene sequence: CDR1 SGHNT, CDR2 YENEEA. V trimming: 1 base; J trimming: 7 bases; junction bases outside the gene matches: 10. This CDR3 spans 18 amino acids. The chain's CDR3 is CASSLAPGLAGVINEQFF. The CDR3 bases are TGTGCCAGCAGCTTAGCCCCTGGACTAGCGGGAGTCATTAATGAGCAGTTCTTC. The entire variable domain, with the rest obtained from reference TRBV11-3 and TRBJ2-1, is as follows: EAGVVQSPRYKIIEKKQPVAFWCNPISGHNTLYWYLQNLGQGPELLIRYENEEAVDDSQLPKDRFSAERLKGVDSTLKIQPAELGDSAVYLCASSLAPGLAGVINEQFFGPGTRLTVL.

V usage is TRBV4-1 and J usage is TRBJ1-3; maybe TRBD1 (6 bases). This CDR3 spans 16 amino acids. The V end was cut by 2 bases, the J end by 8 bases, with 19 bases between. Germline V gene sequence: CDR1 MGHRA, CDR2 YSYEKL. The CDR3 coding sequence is TGCGCCAGCAGCCAAAAGAGTGGGGGCCTGGCGGACACCATATATTTT. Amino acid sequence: CASSQKSGGLADTIYF.

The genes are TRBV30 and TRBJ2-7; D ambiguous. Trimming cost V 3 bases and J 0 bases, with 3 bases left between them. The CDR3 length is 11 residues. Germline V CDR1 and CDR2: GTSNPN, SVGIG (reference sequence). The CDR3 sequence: CAWRASYEQYF. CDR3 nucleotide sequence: TGTGCCTGGAGGGCCTCCTACGAGCAGTACTTC.

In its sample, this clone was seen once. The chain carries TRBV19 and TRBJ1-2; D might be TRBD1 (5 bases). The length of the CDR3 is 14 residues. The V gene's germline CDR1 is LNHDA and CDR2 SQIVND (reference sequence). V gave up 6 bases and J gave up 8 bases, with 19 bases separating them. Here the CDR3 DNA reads TGTGCCAGTAGGCAGGACAACCCTTTTCTGGGCTACACCTTC. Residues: CASRQDNPFLGYTF.

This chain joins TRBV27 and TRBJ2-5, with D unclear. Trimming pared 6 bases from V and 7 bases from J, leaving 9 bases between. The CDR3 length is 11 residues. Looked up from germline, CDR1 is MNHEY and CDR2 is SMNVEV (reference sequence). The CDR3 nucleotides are TGTGCCAGCAGGACCATGGGGACCCAGTACTTC. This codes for CASRTMGTQYF.